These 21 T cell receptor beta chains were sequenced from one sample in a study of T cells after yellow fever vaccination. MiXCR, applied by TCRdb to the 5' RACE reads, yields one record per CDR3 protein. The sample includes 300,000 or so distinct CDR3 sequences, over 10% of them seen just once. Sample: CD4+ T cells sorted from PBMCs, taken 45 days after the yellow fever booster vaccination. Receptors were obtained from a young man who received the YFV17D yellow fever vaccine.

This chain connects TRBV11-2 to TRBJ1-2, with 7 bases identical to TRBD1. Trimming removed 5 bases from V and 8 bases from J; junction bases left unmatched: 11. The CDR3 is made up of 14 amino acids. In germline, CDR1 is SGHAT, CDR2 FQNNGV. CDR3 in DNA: TGTGCCAGCAGCCTTCCGGGACAGTCGAGGGGCTACACCTTC. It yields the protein CASSLPGQSRGYTF. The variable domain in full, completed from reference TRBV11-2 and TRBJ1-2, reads EAGVAQSPRYKIIEKRQSVAFWCNPISGHATLYWYQQILGQGPKLLIQFQNNGVVDDSQLPKDRFSAERLKGVDSTLKIQPAKLEDSAVYLCASSLPGQSRGYTFGSGTRLTVV.

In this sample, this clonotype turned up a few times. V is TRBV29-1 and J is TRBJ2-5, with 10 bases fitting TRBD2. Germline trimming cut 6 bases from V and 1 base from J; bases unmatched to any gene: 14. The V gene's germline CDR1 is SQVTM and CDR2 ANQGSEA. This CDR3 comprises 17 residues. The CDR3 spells CSVILAGLKNLQETQYF. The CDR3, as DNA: TGCAGCGTCATACTAGCGGGGTTAAAAAACCTCCAAGAGACCCAGTACTTC.

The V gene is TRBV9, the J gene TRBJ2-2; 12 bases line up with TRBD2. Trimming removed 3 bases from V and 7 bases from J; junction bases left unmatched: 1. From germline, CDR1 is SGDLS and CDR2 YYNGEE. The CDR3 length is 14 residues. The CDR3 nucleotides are TGTGCCAGCAGCGCGGGACTAGCGGGCGGGGAGCTGTTTTTT. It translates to CASSAGLAGGELFF.

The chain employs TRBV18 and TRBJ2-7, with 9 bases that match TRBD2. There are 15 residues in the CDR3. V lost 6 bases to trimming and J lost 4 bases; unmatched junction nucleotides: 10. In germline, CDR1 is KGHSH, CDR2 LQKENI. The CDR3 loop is CASSFTSGLLYEQYF. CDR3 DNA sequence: TGTGCCAGCTCCTTCACTAGCGGGCTCCTTTACGAGCAGTACTTC.

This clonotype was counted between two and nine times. CDR3 nucleotides: TGCGCCAGCAGCTTGTCCAGGGGCGGGTACTTC. Translation gives CASSLSRGGYF. The rearrangement uses TRBV5-1 and TRBJ2-7, with D possibly TRBD1 on 6 matching bases. This CDR3 spans 11 amino acids. V was shortened by 1 base and J by 12 bases, with 11 bases between the two germline ends. Germline values: CDR1 SGHRS, CDR2 YFSETQ.

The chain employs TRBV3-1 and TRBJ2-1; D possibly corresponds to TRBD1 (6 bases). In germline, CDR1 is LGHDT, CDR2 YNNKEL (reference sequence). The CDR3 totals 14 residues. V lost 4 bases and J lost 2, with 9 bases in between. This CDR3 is CASSRWTAYNEQFF. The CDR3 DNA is TGTGCCAGCAGCCGCTGGACAGCCTACAATGAGCAGTTCTTC.

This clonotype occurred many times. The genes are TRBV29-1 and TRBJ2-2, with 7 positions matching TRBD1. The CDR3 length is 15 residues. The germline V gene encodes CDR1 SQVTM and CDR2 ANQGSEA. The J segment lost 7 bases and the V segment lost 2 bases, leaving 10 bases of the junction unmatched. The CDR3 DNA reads TGCAGCGTTGAAACGACAGGGTTCAGGAGCGGGGAGCTGTTTTTT. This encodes CSVETTGFRSGELFF.

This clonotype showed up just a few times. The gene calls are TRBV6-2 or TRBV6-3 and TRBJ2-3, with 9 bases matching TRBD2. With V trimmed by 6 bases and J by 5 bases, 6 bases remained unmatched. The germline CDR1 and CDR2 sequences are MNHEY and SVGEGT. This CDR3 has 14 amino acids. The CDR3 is CASRDLAGKDTQYF. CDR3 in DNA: TGTGCCAGCAGAGATCTAGCGGGAAAAGATACGCAGTATTTT.

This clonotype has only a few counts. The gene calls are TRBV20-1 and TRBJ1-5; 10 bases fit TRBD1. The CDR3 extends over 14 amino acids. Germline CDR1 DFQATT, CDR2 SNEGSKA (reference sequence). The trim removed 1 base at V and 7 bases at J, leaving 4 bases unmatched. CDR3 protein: CSARGGQGLQPQHF. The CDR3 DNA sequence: TGCAGTGCTAGAGGGGGACAGGGGCTCCAGCCCCAGCATTTT.

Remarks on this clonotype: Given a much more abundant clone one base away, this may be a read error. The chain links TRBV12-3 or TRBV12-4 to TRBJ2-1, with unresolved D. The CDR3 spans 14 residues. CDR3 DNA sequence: TGTGCCAGCAGTTTCCAAAGCTCCTACAATGAGCAGCTCTTC. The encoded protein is CASSFQSSYNEQLF.

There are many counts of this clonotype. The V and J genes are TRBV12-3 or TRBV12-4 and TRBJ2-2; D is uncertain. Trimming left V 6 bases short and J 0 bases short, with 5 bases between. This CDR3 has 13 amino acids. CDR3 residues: CASRSANTGELFF. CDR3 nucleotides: TGTGCCAGCAGATCAGCGAACACCGGGGAGCTGTTTTTT.

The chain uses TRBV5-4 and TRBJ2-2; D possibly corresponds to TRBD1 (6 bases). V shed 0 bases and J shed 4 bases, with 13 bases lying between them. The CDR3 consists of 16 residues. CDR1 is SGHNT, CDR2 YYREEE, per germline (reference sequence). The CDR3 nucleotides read TGTGCCAGCAGCTTGGCTCTGACAGGCACCACCGGGGAGCTGTTTTTT. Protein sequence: CASSLALTGTTGELFF.

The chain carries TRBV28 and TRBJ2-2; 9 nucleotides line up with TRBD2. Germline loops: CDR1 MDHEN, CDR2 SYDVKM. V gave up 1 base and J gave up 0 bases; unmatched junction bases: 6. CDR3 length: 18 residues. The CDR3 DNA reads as TGTGCCAGCAGTTTATTGGTAGCGGGAGTGACGAACACCGGGGAGCTGTTTTTT. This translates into CASSLLVAGVTNTGELFF. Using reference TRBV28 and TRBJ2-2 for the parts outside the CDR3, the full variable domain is DVKVTQSSRYLVKRTGEKVFLECVQDMDHENMFWYRQDPGLGLRLIYFSYDVKMKEKGDIPEGYSVSREKKERFSLILESASTNQTSMYLCASSLLVAGVTNTGELFFGEGSRLTVL.

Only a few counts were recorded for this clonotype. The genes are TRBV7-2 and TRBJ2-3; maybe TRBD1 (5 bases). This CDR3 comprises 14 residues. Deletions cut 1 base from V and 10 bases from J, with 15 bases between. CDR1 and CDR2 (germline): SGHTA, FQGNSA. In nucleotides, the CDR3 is TGTGCCAGCAGCTTAGGTTCCCTTAGGACACCGCAGTATTTT. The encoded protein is CASSLGSLRTPQYF.

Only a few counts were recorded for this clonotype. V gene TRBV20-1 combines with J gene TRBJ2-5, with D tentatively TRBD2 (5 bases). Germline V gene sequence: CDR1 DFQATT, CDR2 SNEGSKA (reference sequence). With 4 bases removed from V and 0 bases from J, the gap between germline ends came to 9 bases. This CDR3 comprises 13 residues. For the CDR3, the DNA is TGCAGTGCTAAGGTAGCGAACCAAGAGACCCAGTACTTC. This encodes CSAKVANQETQYF.

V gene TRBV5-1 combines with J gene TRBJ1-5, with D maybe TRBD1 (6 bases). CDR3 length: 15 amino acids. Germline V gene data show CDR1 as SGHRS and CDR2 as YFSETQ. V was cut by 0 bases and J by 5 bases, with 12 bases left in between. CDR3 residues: CASSLDGTIYQPQHF. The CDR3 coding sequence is TGCGCCAGCAGCTTGGACGGGACAATTTATCAGCCCCAGCATTTT. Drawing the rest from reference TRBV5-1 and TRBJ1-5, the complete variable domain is KAGVTQTPRYLIKTRGQQVTLSCSPISGHRSVSWYQQTPGQGLQFLFEYFSETQRNKGNFPGRFSGRQFSNSRSEMNVSTLELGDSALYLCASSLDGTIYQPQHFGDGTRLSIL.

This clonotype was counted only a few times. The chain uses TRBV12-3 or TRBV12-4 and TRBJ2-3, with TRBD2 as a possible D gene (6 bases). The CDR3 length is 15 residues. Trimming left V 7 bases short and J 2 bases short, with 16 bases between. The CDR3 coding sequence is TGTGCCAGCACTCTTGGAGGGACGACCACAGATACGCAGTATTTT. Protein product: CASTLGGTTTDTQYF.

The CDR3 sequence: CAWRWRLAGFEQFF. The CDR3 DNA is TGTGCCTGGAGATGGAGACTAGCGGGATTTGAGCAGTTCTTC. This chain joins TRBV30 and TRBJ2-1; 11 nucleotides align to TRBD2. From germline, CDR1 is GTSNPN and CDR2 SVGIG (reference sequence). The CDR3 runs to 14 residues. V shed 3 bases and J 9 bases; nucleotides not matched to a gene: 7.

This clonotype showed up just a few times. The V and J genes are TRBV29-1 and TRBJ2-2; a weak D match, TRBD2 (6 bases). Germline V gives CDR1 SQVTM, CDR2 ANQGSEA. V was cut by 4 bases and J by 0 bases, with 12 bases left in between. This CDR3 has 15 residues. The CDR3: CSVVWLAPNTGELFF. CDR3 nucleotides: TGCAGCGTTGTTTGGCTAGCGCCGAACACCGGGGAGCTGTTTTTT.

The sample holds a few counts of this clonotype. The CDR3 loop is CSARDFGRSDEQYF. For the CDR3, the DNA is TGCAGTGCTAGAGATTTTGGCAGGTCTGACGAGCAGTACTTC. This chain connects TRBV20-1 to TRBJ2-7; unclear D gene. The CDR3 loop spans 14 amino acids. V shed 0 bases and J shed 5 bases, with 14 bases lying between them. The germline gives CDR1 DFQATT, CDR2 SNEGSKA (reference sequence).

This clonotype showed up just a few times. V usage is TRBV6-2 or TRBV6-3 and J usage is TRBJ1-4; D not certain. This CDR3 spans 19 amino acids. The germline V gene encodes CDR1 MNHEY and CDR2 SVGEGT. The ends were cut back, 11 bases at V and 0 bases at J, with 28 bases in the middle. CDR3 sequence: CAPATYGRRAVATNEKLFF. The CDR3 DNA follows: TGTGCCCCCGCCACCTACGGAAGGCGGGCGGTTGCAACTAATGAAAAACTGTTTTTT.